This record looks at one TCR beta chain sequence and its context. What it binds is not known. The assay was run at survey level. Using immunoSEQ multiplex PCR, the repertoire was profiled, and TCRdb retains in-frame clones only, with some absent. The table includes some 20,000 clones, roughly 79% detected once. This specimen belongs to a study of STAT5B mutations in CD4+ large granular lymphocyte leukemia. General study points: Compared with healthy controls (2/35), patient top clones favored TRBV06 (8/27).

The CDR3 covers 16 residues. The ends lost 1 base at V and 0 bases at J; junction bases unmatched: 0. The germline CDR1 and CDR2 sequences are SEHNR and FQNEAQ (reference sequence). The receptor comes from a human donor in good health. The chain has TRBV7-9 and TRBJ2-7, with 13 bases identical to TRBD2. The sequencing sample was made of CD4+ T cells from blood buffy coats. This chain's CDR3 is CASSLGTSGSSYEQYF. As DNA, the CDR3 is TGTGCCAGCAGCTTAGGGACTAGCGGGAGCTCCTACGAGCAGTACTTC.